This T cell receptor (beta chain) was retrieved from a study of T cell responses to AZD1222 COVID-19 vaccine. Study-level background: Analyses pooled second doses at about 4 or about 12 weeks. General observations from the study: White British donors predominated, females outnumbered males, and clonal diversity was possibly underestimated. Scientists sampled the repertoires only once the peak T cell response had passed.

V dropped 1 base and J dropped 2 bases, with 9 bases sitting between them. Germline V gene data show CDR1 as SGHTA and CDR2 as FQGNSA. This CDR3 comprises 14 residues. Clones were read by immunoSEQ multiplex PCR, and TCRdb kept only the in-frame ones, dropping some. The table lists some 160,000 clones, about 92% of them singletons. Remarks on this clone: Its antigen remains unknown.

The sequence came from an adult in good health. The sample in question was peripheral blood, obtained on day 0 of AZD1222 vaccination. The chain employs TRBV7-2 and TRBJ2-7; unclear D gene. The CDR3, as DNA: TGTGCCAGCAGCTTAGTTCTCGTTCCCTACGAGCAGTACTTC. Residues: CASSLVLVPYEQYF.